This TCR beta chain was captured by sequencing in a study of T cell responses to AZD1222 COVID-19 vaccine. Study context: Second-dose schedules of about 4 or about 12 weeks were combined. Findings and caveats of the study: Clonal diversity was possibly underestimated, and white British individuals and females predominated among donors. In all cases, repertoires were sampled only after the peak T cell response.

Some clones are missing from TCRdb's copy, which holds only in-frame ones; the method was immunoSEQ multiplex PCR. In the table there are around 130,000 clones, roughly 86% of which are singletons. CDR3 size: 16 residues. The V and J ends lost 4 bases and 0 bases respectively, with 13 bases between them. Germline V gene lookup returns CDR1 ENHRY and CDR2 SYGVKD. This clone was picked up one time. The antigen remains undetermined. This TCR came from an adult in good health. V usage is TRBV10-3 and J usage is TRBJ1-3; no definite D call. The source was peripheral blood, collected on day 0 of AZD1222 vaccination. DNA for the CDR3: TGTGCCATCAGTGTCGGCCCCCGTACCTCTGGAAACACCATATATTTT. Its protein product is CAISVGPRTSGNTIYF.